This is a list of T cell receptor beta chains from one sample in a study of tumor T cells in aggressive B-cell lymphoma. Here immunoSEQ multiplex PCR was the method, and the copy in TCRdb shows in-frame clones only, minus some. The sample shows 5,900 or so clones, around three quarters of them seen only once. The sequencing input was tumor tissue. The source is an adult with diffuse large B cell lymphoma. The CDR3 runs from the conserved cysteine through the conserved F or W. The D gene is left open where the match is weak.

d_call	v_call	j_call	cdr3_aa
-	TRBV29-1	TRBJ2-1	CSASFGSAYNEQFF
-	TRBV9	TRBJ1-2	CASSPAQYSGYTF
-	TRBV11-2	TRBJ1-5	CASSLRGNQPQHF
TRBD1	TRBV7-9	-	CASSLTGGGEQYF
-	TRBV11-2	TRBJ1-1	CASSHGDTEAFF
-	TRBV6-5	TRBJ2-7	CASSYSTDRAYEQYF
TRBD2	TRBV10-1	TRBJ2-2	CASKEGSGGNTGELFF
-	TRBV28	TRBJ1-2	CANWEPPLGYTF
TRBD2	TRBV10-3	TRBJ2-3	CAAQLALGTDTQYF
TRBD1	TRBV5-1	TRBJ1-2	CASSPLGQGNYGYTF
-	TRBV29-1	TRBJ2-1	CSVRVVVEQFF
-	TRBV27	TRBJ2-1	CASSPQVLNEQFF
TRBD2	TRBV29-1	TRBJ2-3	CSVRGGSTDTQYF
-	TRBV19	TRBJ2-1	CASSMEGSRANKQFF
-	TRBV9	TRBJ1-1	CASSPRSGGTEAFF
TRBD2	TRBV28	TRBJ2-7	CASSPLRNSGRGNAYEQYF
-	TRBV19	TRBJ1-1	CASSMAGINTEAFF
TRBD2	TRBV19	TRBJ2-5	CASSIGSAGDTQYF
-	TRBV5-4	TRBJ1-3	CASSLDRENTIYF
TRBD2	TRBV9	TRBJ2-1	CASSRGTSGNEQFF
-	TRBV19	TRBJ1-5	CASSIADSFSNQPQHF
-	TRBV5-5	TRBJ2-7	CASSFFGAYEQYF
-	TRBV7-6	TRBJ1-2	CASSPRPTGYGYTF
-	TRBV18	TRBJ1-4	CASSPPGIEKLFF
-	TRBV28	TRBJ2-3	CASSFSGRTDTQYF
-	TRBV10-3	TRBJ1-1	CAISESTGDSGAFF
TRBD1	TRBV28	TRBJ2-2	CASSFSGTGEAGELFF